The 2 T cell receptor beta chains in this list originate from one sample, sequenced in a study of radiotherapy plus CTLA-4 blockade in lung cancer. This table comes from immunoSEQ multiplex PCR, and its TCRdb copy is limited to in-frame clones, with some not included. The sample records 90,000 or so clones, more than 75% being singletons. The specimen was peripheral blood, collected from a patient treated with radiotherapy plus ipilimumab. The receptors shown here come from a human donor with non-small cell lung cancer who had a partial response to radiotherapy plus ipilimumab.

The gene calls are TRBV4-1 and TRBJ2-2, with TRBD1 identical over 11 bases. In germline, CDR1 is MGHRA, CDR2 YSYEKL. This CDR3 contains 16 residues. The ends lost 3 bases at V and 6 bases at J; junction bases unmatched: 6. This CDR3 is CASSQSGTGGPGELFF. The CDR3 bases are TGCGCCAGCAGCCAGTCCGGGACAGGGGGACCCGGGGAGCTGTTTTTT.

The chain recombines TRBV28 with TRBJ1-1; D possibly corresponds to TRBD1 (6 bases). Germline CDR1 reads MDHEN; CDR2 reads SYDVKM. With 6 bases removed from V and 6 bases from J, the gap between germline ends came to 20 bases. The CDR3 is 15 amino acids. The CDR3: CASRWGTSPLAEAFF. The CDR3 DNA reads TGTGCCAGCAGATGGGGGACAAGTCCCTTGGCTGAAGCTTTCTTT.